This T cell receptor (beta chain) was obtained from a study of T cell responses to AZD1222 COVID-19 vaccine. Sequencing used immunoSEQ multiplex PCR; TCRdb keeps in-frame clones, though not all of them. The sample has roughly 110,000 clones, 87% seen once. About this clone: The antigen is unknown.

Study conclusions and caveats: Scientists sampled the repertoires only once the peak T cell response had passed. Regions 160-218 and 743-854 dominated among vaccine-associated CD4 TCRs spanning spike. Donors in the cohort were predominantly white British and more often female, and clonal diversity was possibly underestimated.

Germline CDR1 reads SGHTA; CDR2 reads FQGTGA. V was trimmed by 4 bases and J by 3 bases, leaving 19 bases between them. The CDR3 sequence is 17 residues long. The V and J genes are TRBV7-3 and TRBJ2-1, with D unclear. The sequencing used peripheral blood, collected on day 0 of AZD1222 vaccination. The receptor was isolated from an adult in good health. In DNA, the CDR3 is TGTGCCAGCAGCTCACCCCCGGAAGTGAGCCTCTACAATGAGCAGTTCTTC. It translates to CASSSPPEVSLYNEQFF.